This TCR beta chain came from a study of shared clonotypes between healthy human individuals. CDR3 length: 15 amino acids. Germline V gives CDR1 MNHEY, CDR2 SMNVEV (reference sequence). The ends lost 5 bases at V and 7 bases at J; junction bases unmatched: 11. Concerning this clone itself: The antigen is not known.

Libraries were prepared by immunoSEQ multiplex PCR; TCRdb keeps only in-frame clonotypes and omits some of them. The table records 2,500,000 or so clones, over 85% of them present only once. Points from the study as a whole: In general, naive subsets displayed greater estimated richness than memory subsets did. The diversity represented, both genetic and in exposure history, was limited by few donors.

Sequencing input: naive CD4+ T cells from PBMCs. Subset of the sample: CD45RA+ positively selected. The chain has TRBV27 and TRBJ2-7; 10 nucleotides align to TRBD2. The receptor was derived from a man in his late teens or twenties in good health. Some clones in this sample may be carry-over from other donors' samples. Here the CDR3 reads CASSRAGGPGREQYF. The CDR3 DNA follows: TGTGCCAGCAGTCGAGCGGGAGGGCCTGGTAGAGAGCAGTACTTC.